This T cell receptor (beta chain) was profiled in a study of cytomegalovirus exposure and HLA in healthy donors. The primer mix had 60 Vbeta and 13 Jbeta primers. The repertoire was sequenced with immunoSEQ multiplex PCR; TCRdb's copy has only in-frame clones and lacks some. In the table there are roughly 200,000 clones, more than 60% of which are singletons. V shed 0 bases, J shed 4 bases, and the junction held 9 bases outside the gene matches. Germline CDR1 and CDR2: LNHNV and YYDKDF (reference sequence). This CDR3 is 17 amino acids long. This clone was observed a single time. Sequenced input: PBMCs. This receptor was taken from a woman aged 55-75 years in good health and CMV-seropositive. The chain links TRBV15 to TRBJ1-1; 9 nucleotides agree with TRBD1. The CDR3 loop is CATSRDPGTGIITEAFF. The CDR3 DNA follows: TGTGCCACCAGCAGAGATCCAGGGACAGGGATAATCACTGAAGCTTTCTTT. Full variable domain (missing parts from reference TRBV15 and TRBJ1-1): DAMVIQNPRYQVTQFGKPVTLSCSQTLNHNVMYWYQQKSSQAPKLLFHYYDKDFNNEADTPDNFQSRRPNTSFCFLDIRSPGLGDTAMYLCATSRDPGTGIITEAFFGQGTRLTVV.